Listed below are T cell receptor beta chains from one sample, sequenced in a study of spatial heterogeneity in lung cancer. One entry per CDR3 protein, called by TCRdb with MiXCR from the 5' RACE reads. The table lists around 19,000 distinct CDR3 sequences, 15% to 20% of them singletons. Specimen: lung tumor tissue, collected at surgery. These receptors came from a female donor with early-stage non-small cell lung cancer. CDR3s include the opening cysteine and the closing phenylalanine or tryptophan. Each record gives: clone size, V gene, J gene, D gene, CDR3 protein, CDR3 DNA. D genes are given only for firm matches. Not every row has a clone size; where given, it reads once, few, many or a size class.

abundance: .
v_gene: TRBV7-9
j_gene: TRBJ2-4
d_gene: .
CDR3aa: CASSLFGGGNIQYF
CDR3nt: TGTGCCAGCAGCTTATTTGGCGGTGGGAACATTCAGTACTTC

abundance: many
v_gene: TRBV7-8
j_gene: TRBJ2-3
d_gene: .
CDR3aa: CASSLAGRTRTDTQYF
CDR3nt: TGTGCCAGCAGCTTAGCCGGCAGGACGCGCACAGATACGCAGTATTTT

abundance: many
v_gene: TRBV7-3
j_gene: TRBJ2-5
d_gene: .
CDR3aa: CASSPGTSWETQYF
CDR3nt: TGTGCCAGCAGCCCAGGGACATCCTGGGAGACCCAGTACTTC

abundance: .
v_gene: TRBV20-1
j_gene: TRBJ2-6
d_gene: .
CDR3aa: CSASLRISGANVLTF
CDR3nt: TGCAGTGCTAGTCTCCGGATCTCTGGGGCCAACGTCCTGACTTTC

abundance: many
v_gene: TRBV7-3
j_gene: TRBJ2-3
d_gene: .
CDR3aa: CASSWTSLGADTQYF
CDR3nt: TGTGCCAGCAGTTGGACTTCTCTTGGGGCAGATACGCAGTATTTT

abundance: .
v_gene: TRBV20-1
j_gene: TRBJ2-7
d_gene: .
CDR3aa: CSAPQGLLDPYEQYF
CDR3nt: TGCAGTGCTCCCCAGGGGCTACTCGATCCTTACGAGCAGTACTTC

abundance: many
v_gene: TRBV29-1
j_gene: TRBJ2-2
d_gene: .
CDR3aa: CSVGDTGELFF
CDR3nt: TGCAGCGTCGGAGACACCGGGGAGCTGTTTTTT

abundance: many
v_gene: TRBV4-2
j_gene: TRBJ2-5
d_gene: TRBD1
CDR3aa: CASSQEGQQQETQYF
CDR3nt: TGTGCCAGCAGCCAAGAGGGACAGCAGCAAGAGACCCAGTACTTC

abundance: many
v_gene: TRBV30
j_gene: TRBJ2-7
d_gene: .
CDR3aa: CAWSGVLVPRYF
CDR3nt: TGTGCCTGGAGTGGGGTCCTAGTCCCCCGGTACTTC

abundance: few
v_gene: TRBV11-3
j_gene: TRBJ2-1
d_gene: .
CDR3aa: CASSLGGRVSEQFF
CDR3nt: TGTGCCAGCAGCTTAGGTGGCAGGGTGAGCGAGCAGTTCTTC

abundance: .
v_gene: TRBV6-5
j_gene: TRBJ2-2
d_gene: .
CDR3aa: CASSYRTAGRTGELFF
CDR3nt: TGTGCCAGCAGTTACAGGACGGCCGGTAGGACCGGGGAGCTGTTTTTT